The rows below give T cell receptor beta chains drawn from one sample of a study of blood T cell repertoires in COVID-19. TCRdb keeps only in-frame clones here, not all; method: immunoSEQ multiplex PCR. The sample includes 50,000 or so clones, over 65% of them seen just once. Source material: peripheral blood. Source of these receptors: a man older than 75 with COVID-19, enrolled during active disease. Each CDR3 is given without its conserved first and last residue. The order of the fields is CDR3 protein, J gene, V gene.

CDR3aa: ASSIGQGGVFGQPQH
j_gene: TRBJ1-5
v_gene: TRBV7-9

CDR3aa: ASSPNRVNEQF
j_gene: TRBJ2-1
v_gene: TRBV6-2/TRBV6-3

CDR3aa: ASSIYDRVPGTEAF
j_gene: TRBJ1-1
v_gene: TRBV19

CDR3aa: ASSIEANTEAF
j_gene: TRBJ1-1
v_gene: TRBV6-4

CDR3aa: ASSPRLAGGTAGTDTQY
j_gene: TRBJ2-3
v_gene: TRBV5-1

CDR3aa: SVAPVGLSEAF
j_gene: TRBJ1-1
v_gene: TRBV29-1

CDR3aa: SVQRQGDTQY
j_gene: TRBJ2-3
v_gene: TRBV29-1

CDR3aa: ASSLARVYGYT
j_gene: TRBJ1-2
v_gene: TRBV7-9

CDR3aa: ASSHGLGVGANVLT
j_gene: TRBJ2-6
v_gene: TRBV4-3

CDR3aa: AWRLAGLWDEQF
j_gene: TRBJ2-1
v_gene: TRBV30

CDR3aa: ASSLRGGISYNSPLH
j_gene: TRBJ1-6
v_gene: TRBV14

CDR3aa: SDLQGTYGYT
j_gene: TRBJ1-2
v_gene: TRBV29-1

CDR3aa: ASSPIGGLQETQY
j_gene: TRBJ2-5
v_gene: TRBV7-3

CDR3aa: ASSSGLGPPSNTGELF
j_gene: TRBJ2-2
v_gene: TRBV5-1

CDR3aa: ASSLRESSTDTQY
j_gene: TRBJ2-3
v_gene: TRBV5-1

CDR3aa: ASNGGISTDTQY
j_gene: TRBJ2-3
v_gene: TRBV5-6

CDR3aa: ARSLGRGRSNEKLF
j_gene: TRBJ1-4
v_gene: TRBV7-5

CDR3aa: ALGGVSDRAYNEQF
j_gene: TRBJ2-1
v_gene: TRBV7-9

CDR3aa: ASSLAEAEGS
j_gene: TRBJ1-1
v_gene: TRBV5-6

CDR3aa: ASRGSGTDTQY
j_gene: TRBJ2-3
v_gene: TRBV19

CDR3aa: ASSPPTSGGANEQF
j_gene: TRBJ2-1
v_gene: TRBV3-1/TRBV3-2

CDR3aa: ASNLAPGAYNEQF
j_gene: TRBJ2-1
v_gene: TRBV5-1

CDR3aa: ASSVGATGTYGYT
j_gene: TRBJ1-2
v_gene: TRBV9

CDR3aa: ASSQGTSYGYT
j_gene: TRBJ1-2
v_gene: TRBV14